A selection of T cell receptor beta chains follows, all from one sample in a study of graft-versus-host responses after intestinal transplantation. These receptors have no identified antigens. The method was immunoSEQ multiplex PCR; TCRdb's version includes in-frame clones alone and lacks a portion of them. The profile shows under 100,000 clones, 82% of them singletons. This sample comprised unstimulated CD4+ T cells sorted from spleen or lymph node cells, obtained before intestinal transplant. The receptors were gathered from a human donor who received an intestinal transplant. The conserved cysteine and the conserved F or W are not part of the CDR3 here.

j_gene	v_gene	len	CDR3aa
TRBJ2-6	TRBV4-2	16	ASSQAEVGVAGANVLT
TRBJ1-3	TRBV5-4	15	ASSLGATAGSGNTIY
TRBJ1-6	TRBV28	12	ASSSGTGVSPLH
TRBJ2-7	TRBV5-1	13	ASSFRTGSPYEQY
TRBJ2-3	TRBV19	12	ASRKGRDTDTQY
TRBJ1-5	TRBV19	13	ASNPSDRANQPQH
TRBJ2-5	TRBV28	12	ASRRTSGNKEQY
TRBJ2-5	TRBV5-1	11	ASSSDGLETQY
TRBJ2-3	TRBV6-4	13	ASSASGTATDTQY
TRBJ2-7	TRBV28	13	ASSSLRRESYEQY
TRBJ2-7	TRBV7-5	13	ARSPTGRGSYEQY
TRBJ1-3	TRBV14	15	ASSALSHRDSGNTIY
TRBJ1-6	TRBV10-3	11	AISDRGNSPLH
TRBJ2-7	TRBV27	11	ASKGGQYYEQY
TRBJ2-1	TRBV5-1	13	ASSLELAGGNEQF
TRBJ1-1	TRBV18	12	ASSPEGQYTEAF
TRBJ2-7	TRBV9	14	ASSVGGGRSSYEQY
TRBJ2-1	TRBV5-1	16	ASSLFPSGGAAYNEQF
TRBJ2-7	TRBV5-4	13	ASSLDRVVSYEQY
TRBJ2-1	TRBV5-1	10	ASSFPSGEQF
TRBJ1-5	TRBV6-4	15	ASRARGGRISNQPQH
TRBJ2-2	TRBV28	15	ASSYLRGTGNTGELF
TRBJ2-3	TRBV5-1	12	ASSLAPGTDTQY
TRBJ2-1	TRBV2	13	ASSSRDRGSNEQF
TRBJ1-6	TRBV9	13	ASSVAVQGNSPLH
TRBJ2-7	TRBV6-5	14	ASSYTGTKLSREQY
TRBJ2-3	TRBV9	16	ASTGGRASGRITDTQY
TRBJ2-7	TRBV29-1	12	SVRQDPFSYEQY
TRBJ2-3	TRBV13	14	ASSLGGGGAPDTQY
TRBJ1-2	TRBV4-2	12	ASSQVVQGATTT
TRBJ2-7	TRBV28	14	ASSPNPGTSSYEQY
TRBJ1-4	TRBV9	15	ASSVAGGGATNEKLF
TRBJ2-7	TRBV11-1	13	ASSHGLAGANEQY
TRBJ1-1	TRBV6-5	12	ASSSPGRNTEAF
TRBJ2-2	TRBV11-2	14	ASSKGLAGVTGELF
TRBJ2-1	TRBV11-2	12	ASSDRGTGNEQF
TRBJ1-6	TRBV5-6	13	ASSLRFRADSPLH
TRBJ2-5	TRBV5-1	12	ASSPQGFQETQY
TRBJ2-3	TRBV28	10	ASSLITDTQY
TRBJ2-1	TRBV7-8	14	ASSLGEGGNYNEQF
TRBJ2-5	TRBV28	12	ASSLFGGEGTQY
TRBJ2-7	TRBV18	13	ASSPNEGQTYEQY
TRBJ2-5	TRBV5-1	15	ASSLGASGPREETQY
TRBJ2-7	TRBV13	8	ATPRGGQY
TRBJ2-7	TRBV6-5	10	ASSRQGYEQY
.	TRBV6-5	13	ASSYRGQGTYEQY
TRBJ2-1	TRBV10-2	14	ASSARGTSGRGEQF
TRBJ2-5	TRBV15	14	ATSRGVDRGHETQY
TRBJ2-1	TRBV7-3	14	ASSPSGSLSYNEQF
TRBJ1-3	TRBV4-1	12	ASSRQGSQDTIY
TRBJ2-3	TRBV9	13	ASSVKGQGTDTQY
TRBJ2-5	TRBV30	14	AWNPGQPGNKETQY
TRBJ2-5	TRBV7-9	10	ASSQEGETQY
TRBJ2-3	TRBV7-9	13	ASTRGSGHTDTQY
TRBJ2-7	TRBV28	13	ASSRTGSTGYEQY
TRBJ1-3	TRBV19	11	ASNPYSGNTIY
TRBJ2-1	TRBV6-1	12	ASRWAGVYNEQF
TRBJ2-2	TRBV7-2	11	ASSRIFTGELF
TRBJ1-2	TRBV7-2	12	ASSRRDRAQGYT
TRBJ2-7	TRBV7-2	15	ASSLASGLAGSYEQY